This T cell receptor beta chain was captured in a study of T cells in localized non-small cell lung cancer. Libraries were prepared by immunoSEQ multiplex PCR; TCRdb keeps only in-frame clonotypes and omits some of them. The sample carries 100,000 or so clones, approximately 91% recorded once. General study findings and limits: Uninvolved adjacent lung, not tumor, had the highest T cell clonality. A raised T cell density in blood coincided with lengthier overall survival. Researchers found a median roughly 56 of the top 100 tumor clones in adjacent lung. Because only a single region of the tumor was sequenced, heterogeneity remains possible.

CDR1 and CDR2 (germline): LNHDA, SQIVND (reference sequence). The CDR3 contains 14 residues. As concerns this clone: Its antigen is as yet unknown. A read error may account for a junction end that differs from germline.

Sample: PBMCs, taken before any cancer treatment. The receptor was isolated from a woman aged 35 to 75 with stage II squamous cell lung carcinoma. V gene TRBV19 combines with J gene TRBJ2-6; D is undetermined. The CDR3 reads CASRIGSGANVLTF. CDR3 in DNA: TGTGCCAGTAGAATAGGCTCTGGGGCCAACGTCCTGACTTTC. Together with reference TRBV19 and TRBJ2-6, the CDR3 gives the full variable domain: DGGITQSPKYLFRKEGQNVTLSCEQNLNHDAMYWYRQDPGQGLRLIYYSQIVNDFQKGDIAEGYSVSREKKESFPLTVTSAQKNPTAFYLCASRIGSGANVLTFGAGSRLTVL.